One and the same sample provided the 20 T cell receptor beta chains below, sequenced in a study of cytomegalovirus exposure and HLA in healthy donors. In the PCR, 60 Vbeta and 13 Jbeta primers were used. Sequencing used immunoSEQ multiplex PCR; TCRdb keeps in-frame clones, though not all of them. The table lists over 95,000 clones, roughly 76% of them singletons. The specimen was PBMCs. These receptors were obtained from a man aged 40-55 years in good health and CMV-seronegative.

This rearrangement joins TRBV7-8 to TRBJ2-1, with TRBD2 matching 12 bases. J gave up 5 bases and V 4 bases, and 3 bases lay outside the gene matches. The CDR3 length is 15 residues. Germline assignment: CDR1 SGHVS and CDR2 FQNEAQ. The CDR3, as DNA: TGTGCCAGCAGCTCTGGACTAGCGGGGCACAATGAGCAGTTCTTC. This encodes CASSSGLAGHNEQFF. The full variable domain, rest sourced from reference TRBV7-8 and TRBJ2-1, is GAGVSQSPRYKVAKRGQDVALRCDPISGHVSLFWYQQALGQGPEFLTYFQNEAQLDKSGLPSDRFFAERPEGSVSTLKIQRTQQEDSAVYLCASSSGLAGHNEQFFGPGTRLTVL.

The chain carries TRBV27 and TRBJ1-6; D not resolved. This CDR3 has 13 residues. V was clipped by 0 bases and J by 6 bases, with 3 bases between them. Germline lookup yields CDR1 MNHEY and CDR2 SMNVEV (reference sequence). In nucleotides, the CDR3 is TGTGCCAGCAGTTTATCTCTTAATTCACCCCTCCACTTT. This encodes CASSLSLNSPLHF.

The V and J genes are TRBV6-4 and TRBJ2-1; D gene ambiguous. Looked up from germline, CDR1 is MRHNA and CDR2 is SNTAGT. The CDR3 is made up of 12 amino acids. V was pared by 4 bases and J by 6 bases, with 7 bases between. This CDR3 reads CASSGPGNEQFF. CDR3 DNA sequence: TGTGCCAGCAGTGGGCCAGGCAATGAGCAGTTCTTC.

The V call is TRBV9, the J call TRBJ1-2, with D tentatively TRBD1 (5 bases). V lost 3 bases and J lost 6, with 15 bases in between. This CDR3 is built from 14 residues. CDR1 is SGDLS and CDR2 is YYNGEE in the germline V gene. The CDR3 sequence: CASSAGTPLHGYTF. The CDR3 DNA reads TGTGCCAGCAGCGCGGGGACTCCCCTTCATGGCTACACCTTC.

CDR3 in amino acids: CASSVEGSGDNEQFF. Written as DNA, the CDR3 is TGTGCCAGCAGCGTTGAAGGGTCGGGGGACAATGAGCAGTTCTTC. This sequence joins TRBV9 and TRBJ2-1, with D maybe TRBD2 (6 bases). V shed 2 bases and J shed 5 bases, with 14 bases lying between them. The CDR3 consists of 15 residues. Germline V gene sequence: CDR1 SGDLS, CDR2 YYNGEE. Complete variable domain (other parts from reference TRBV9 and TRBJ2-1): DSGVTQTPKHLITATGQRVTLRCSPRSGDLSVYWYQQSLDQGLQFLIQYYNGEERAKGNILERFSAQQFPDLHSELNLSSLELGDSALYFCASSVEGSGDNEQFFGPGTRLTVL.

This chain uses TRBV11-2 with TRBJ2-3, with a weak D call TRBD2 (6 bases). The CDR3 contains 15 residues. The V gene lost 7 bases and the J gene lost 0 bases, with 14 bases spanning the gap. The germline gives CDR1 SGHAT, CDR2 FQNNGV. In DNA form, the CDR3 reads TGTGCCAGCAACCCCGGGAGCGCTAGCACAGATACGCAGTATTTT. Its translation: CASNPGSASTDTQYF.

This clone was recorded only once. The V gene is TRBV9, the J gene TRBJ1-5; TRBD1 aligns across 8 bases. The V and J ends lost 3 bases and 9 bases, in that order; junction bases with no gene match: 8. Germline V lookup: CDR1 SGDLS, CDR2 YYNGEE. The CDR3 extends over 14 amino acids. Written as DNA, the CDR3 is TGTGCCAGCAGCGAGGACAGGGAATTGTCGCCCCAGCATTTT. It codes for CASSEDRELSPQHF.

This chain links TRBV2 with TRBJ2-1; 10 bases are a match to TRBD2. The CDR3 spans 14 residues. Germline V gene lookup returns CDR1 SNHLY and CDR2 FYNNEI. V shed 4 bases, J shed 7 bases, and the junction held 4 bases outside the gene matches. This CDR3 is CASSATSGYNEQFF. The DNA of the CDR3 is TGTGCCAGCAGTGCGACTAGCGGGTATAATGAGCAGTTCTTC.

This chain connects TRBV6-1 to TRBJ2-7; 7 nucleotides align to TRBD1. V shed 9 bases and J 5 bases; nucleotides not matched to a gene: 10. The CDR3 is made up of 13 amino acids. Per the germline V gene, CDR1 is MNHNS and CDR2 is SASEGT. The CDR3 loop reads CASCKQGPHEQYF. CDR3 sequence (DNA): TGTGCCAGTTGCAAACAGGGGCCACACGAGCAGTACTTC.

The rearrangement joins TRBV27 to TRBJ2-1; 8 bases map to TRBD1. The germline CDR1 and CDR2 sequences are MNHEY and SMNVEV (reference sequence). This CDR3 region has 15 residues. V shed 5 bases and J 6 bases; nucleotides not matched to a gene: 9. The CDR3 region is CASSALRTGSNEQFF. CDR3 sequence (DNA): TGTGCCAGCAGTGCCCTCCGGACAGGGTCCAATGAGCAGTTCTTC.

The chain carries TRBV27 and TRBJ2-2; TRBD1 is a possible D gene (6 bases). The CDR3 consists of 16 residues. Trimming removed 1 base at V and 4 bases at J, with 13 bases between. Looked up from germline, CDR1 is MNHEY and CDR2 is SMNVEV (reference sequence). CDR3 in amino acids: CASSLYGRGPTGELFF. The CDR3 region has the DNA TGTGCCAGCAGTTTATATGGCAGGGGCCCCACCGGGGAGCTGTTTTTT.

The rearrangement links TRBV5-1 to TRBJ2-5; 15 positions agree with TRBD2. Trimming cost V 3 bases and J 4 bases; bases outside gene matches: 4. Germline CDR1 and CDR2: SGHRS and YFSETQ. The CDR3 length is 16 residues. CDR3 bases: TGCGCCAGCAGCTCTAGGGGACTAGCGGGAGGAGAGACCCAGTACTTC. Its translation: CASSSRGLAGGETQYF.

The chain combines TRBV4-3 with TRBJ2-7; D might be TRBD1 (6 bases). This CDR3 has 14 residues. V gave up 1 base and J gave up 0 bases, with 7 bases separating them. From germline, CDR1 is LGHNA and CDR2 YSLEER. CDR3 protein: CASSQGQVSYEQYF. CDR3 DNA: TGCGCCAGCAGCCAAGGACAGGTCTCCTACGAGCAGTACTTC.

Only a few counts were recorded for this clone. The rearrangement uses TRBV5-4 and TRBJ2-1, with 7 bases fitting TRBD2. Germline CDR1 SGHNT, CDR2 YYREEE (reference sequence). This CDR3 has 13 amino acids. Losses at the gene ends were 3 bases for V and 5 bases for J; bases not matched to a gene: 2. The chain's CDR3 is CASSWTRNNEQFF. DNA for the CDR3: TGTGCCAGCAGCTGGACTAGGAACAATGAGCAGTTCTTC.

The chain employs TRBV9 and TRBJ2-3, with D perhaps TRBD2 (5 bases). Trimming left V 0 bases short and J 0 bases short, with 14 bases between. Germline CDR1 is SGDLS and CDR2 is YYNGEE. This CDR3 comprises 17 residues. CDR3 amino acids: CASSVGVRASSTDTQYF. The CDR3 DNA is TGTGCCAGCAGCGTAGGGGTTCGGGCTAGCAGCACAGATACGCAGTATTTT.

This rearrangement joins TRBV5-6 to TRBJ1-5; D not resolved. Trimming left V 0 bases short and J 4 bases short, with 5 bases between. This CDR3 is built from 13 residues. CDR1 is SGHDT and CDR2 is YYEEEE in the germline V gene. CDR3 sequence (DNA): TGTGCCAGCAGCTTGGGAACTAATCAGCCCCAGCATTTT. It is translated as CASSLGTNQPQHF. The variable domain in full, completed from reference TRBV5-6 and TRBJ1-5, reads DAGVTQSPTHLIKTRGQQVTLRCSPKSGHDTVSWYQQALGQGPQFIFQYYEEEERQRGNFPDRFSGHQFPNYSSELNVNALLLGDSALYLCASSLGTNQPQHFGDGTRLSIL.

The CDR3 DNA reads as TGTGCCAGCAGCCCCCGACAGGGGCCGACCTACGAGCAGTACTTC. As protein: CASSPRQGPTYEQYF. The chain links TRBV7-8 to TRBJ2-5; 8 bases line up with TRBD1. With the DNA end fitting TRBJ2-7 better, the J assignment may be wrong. Germline values: CDR1 SGHVS, CDR2 FQNEAQ. This CDR3 has 15 residues.

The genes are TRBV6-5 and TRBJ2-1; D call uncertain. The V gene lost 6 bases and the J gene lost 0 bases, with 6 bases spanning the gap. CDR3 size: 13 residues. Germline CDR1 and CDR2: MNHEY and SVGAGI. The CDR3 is CASSPSSYNEQFF. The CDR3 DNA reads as TGTGCCAGCAGCCCTAGCTCCTACAATGAGCAGTTCTTC.

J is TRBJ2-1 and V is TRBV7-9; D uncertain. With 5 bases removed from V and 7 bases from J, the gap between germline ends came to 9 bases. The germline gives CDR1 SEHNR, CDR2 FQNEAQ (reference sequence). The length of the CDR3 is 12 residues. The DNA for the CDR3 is TGTGCCAGCAGCGGTACTCCAAATGAGCAGTTCTTC. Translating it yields CASSGTPNEQFF.

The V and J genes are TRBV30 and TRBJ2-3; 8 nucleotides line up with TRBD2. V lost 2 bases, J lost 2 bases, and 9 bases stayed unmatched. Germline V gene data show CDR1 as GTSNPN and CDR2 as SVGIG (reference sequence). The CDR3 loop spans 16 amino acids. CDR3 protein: CAWSSLGLGFTDTQYF. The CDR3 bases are TGTGCCTGGAGTAGTTTGGGACTAGGGTTCACAGATACGCAGTATTTT. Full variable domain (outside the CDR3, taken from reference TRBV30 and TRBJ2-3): SQTIHQWPATLVQPVGSPLSLECTVEGTSNPNLYWYRQAAGRGLQLLFYSVGIGQISSEVPQNLSASRPQDRQFILSSKKLLLSDSGFYLCAWSSLGLGFTDTQYFGPGTRLTVL.